Shown below are 20 T cell receptor beta chains from a single sample sequenced in a study of blood T cell repertoires in COVID-19. Data came from immunoSEQ multiplex PCR; TCRdb stores just in-frame clones and leaves some out. Among roughly 190,000 clones listed, about 81% were seen once. The sample taken for sequencing was peripheral blood. The receptors stem from a woman in her fifties or sixties with COVID-19, enrolled during active disease.

The J gene is TRBJ2-7, the V gene TRBV20-1, with D unresolved. The CDR3 consists of 13 residues. V lost 3 bases, J lost 0 bases, and 9 bases lay in between. Per the germline V gene, CDR1 is DFQATT and CDR2 is SNEGSKA (reference sequence). DNA for the CDR3: TGCAGTGCTAGTATTATGAGCTCCTACGAGCAGTACTTC. Its translation: CSASIMSSYEQYF.

The chain uses TRBV5-1 and TRBJ1-6; the match to TRBD1 covers 8 bases. J was trimmed by 0 bases and V by 4 bases; bases with no gene match: 15. This CDR3 spans 20 amino acids. CDR1 and CDR2 from the germline V gene are SGHRS and YFSETQ. This CDR3 reads CASSPADRAASGSYNSPLHF. CDR3 nucleotides: TGCGCCAGCAGCCCCGCGGACAGGGCGGCTTCGGGCTCCTATAATTCACCCCTCCACTTT.

The chain combines TRBV24-1 with TRBJ2-6; TRBD1 aligns across 7 bases. In germline, CDR1 is KGHDR, CDR2 SFDVKD. This CDR3 has 17 amino acids. The junction had 4 bases not matched to a gene; V was cut back by 3 bases and J by 0 bases. The CDR3 DNA is TGTGCCACCAGTGATGCTGGGACAGACTCTGGGGCCAACGTCCTGACTTTC. It codes for CATSDAGTDSGANVLTF.

This chain uses TRBV13 with TRBJ1-4; maybe TRBD1 (6 bases). Germline loops: CDR1 PRHDT, CDR2 FYEKMQ (reference sequence). Trimming left V 4 bases short and J 10 bases short, with 13 bases between. CDR3 length equals 13 residues. CDR3 in DNA: TGTGCCAGCAGCTACCAGGGGATCGGAAAACTGTTTTTT. Translating it yields CASSYQGIGKLFF.

The chain employs TRBV5-1 and TRBJ2-2; possible D gene TRBD2, 5 bases. Germline CDR1 SGHRS, CDR2 YFSETQ. The CDR3 contains 15 residues. V was pared by 0 bases and J by 4 bases, with 10 bases between. The CDR3: CASSLEGSGTGELFF. CDR3 sequence (DNA): TGCGCCAGCAGCTTGGAAGGGAGCGGCACCGGGGAGCTGTTTTTT. Based on the CDR3 plus reference TRBV5-1 and TRBJ2-2, the full variable domain is KAGVTQTPRYLIKTRGQQVTLSCSPISGHRSVSWYQQTPGQGLQFLFEYFSETQRNKGNFPGRFSGRQFSNSRSEMNVSTLELGDSALYLCASSLEGSGTGELFFGEGSRLTVL.

This chain uses TRBV28 with TRBJ2-7; D uncertain. The CDR3 totals 16 residues. Germline lookup yields CDR1 MDHEN and CDR2 SYDVKM. Trimming shortened V by 7 bases and J by 0 bases, and 19 bases separated the two germline ends. The CDR3 region has the DNA TGTGCCAGCATGGTGGGCTCCTTATCGAGCTCCTACGAGCAGTACTTC. It codes for CASMVGSLSSSYEQYF.

This chain joins TRBV30 and TRBJ2-7; TRBD2 aligns across 13 bases. Per the germline V gene, CDR1 is GTSNPN and CDR2 is SVGIG (reference sequence). Losses at the gene ends were 5 bases for V and 2 bases for J; bases not matched to a gene: 0. The CDR3 is 13 amino acids. The chain's CDR3 is CAWGTSGTYEQYF. In nucleotides, the CDR3 is TGTGCCTGGGGGACTAGCGGGACCTACGAGCAGTACTTC.

In this sample, this clone turned up a few times. V usage is TRBV15 and J usage is TRBJ1-6, with unresolved D. Trimming shortened V by 8 bases and J by 5 bases, and 13 bases separated the two germline ends. Germline lookup yields CDR1 LNHNV and CDR2 YYDKDF (reference sequence). This CDR3 is 14 amino acids long. DNA of the CDR3: TGTGCCACCCGACACCGGAAGGATAATTCACCCCTCCACTTT. As protein: CATRHRKDNSPLHF.

The chain is built from TRBV19 and TRBJ2-2; TRBD2 matches at 9 bases. Germline CDR1 reads LNHDA; CDR2 reads SQIVND (reference sequence). The CDR3 sequence is 15 residues long. Losses at the gene ends were 6 bases for V and 5 bases for J; bases not matched to a gene: 7. CDR3 DNA sequence: TGTGCCAGTAGCTTTAGCGGGAGAGGTACCGGGGAGCTGTTTTTT. Encoded protein: CASSFSGRGTGELFF.

The V call is TRBV4-2, the J call TRBJ2-2, with TRBD2 identical over 15 bases. V lost 3 bases to trimming and J lost 1 base; unmatched junction nucleotides: 6. The CDR3 loop spans 19 amino acids. CDR1 and CDR2 (germline): LGHNA, YNFKEQ. This CDR3 is CASSHPGLAGGGNTGELFF. The CDR3 bases are TGTGCCAGCAGCCATCCGGGACTAGCGGGAGGAGGGAACACCGGGGAGCTGTTTTTT.

The rearrangement links TRBV9 to TRBJ2-3; 11 positions agree with TRBD2. V lost 3 bases and J lost 6; bases outside the gene matches: 15. CDR1 is SGDLS, CDR2 YYNGEE, per germline. The CDR3 length is 18 residues. The CDR3 reads CASSGSRASGRRGDTQYF. CDR3 DNA sequence: TGTGCCAGCAGCGGTAGTCGGGCTAGCGGGAGGAGGGGGGATACGCAGTATTTT.

V is TRBV3-1 (or the pseudogene TRBV3-2) and J is TRBJ1-4, with D unresolved. CDR1 and CDR2 from the germline V gene are LGHDT and YNNKEL (reference sequence). V shed 0 bases and J shed 6 bases, with 5 bases lying between them. The CDR3 sequence is 13 residues long. The CDR3 DNA reads as TGTGCCAGCAGCCAAGATTCAGATGAAAAACTGTTTTTT. Amino acids: CASSQDSDEKLFF.

V gene TRBV10-3 combines with J gene TRBJ2-1; D possibly corresponds to TRBD1 (5 bases). The CDR3 contains 12 residues. The germline V gene encodes CDR1 ENHRY and CDR2 SYGVKD. V shed 6 bases and J shed 8 bases, with 11 bases lying between them. CDR3 region: CAIRNQGYEQFF. CDR3 bases: TGTGCCATCAGGAATCAGGGCTATGAGCAGTTCTTC.

V usage is TRBV6-2 or TRBV6-3 and J usage is TRBJ2-1; D call uncertain. This CDR3 has 14 amino acids. Germline lookup yields CDR1 MNHEY and CDR2 SVGEGT. Trimming removed 5 bases at V and 9 bases at J, with 17 bases between. The CDR3 nucleotides read TGTGCCAGCAGTAAAGTGAGAATTCCGGTTGAGCAGTTCTTC. Translating gives CASSKVRIPVEQFF.

This chain links TRBV2 with TRBJ2-1, with 11 bases fitting TRBD2. This CDR3 region has 15 residues. CDR1 is SNHLY and CDR2 is FYNNEI in the germline V gene. V lost 2 bases, J lost 6 bases, and 3 bases stayed unmatched. CDR3 protein: CASSELGLAGNEQFF. CDR3 nucleotide sequence: TGTGCCAGCAGTGAACTCGGACTAGCGGGCAATGAGCAGTTCTTC. Full variable domain (rest looked up from reference TRBV2 and TRBJ2-1): EPEVTQTPSHQVTQMGQEVILRCVPISNHLYFYWYRQILGQKVEFLVSFYNNEISEKSEIFDDQFSVERPDGSNFTLKIRSTKLEDSAMYFCASSELGLAGNEQFFGPGTRLTVL.

Only one count was recorded for this clone. V gene TRBV4-2 combines with J gene TRBJ1-1; weak D call: TRBD1 (6 bases). The length of the CDR3 is 21 residues. Germline values: CDR1 LGHNA, CDR2 YNFKEQ. V was cut by 0 bases and J by 1 base, with 27 bases left in between. This CDR3 reads CASSQDHHGGTGNKGNTEAFF. CDR3 nucleotide sequence: TGTGCCAGCAGCCAAGATCACCACGGAGGAACAGGGAACAAGGGGAACACTGAAGCTTTCTTT.

This clone showed up just once. The chain combines TRBV7-9 with TRBJ2-5; TRBD1 aligns across 7 bases. The V segment lost 6 bases and the J segment 0 bases; nucleotides outside the gene matches: 4. Germline V gene data show CDR1 as SEHNR and CDR2 as FQNEAQ (reference sequence). The CDR3 loop spans 14 amino acids. CDR3 sequence reads: CASSGGQYQETQYF. The CDR3 bases are TGTGCCAGCAGTGGGGGACAGTACCAAGAGACCCAGTACTTC. The variable domain in full, completed from reference TRBV7-9 and TRBJ2-5, reads DTGVSQNPRHKITKRGQNVTFRCDPISEHNRLYWYRQTLGQGPEFLTYFQNEAQLEKSRLLSDRFSAERPKGSFSTLEIQRTEQGDSAMYLCASSGGQYQETQYFGPGTRLLVL.

The chain is built from TRBV19 and TRBJ1-2; TRBD1 is a possible D gene (6 bases). The CDR3 runs 13 residues. Germline V lookup: CDR1 LNHDA, CDR2 SQIVND (reference sequence). The ends were cut back, 4 bases at V and 6 bases at J, with 12 bases in the middle. In nucleotides, the CDR3 is TGTGCCAGTAGTACCGGACAGTGGGATGGCTACACCTTC. Translated: CASSTGQWDGYTF.

V gene TRBV19 combines with J gene TRBJ2-3; 13 nucleotides align to TRBD2. The CDR3 is 16 amino acids. Germline V gene sequence: CDR1 LNHDA, CDR2 SQIVND (reference sequence). J was trimmed by 4 bases and V by 4 bases; bases with no gene match: 5. CDR3: CASSKAGTSGADTQYF. Written as DNA, the CDR3 is TGTGCCAGTAGTAAGGCCGGGACTAGCGGGGCAGATACGCAGTATTTT.

This chain joins TRBV5-1 and TRBJ1-5, with a tentative D call TRBD1 (5 bases). Trimming shortened V by 0 bases and J by 1 base, and 11 bases separated the two germline ends. CDR3 length equals 16 residues. Germline V gene data show CDR1 as SGHRS and CDR2 as YFSETQ. Here the CDR3 reads CASSLDRLGSNQPQHF. The CDR3 DNA reads as TGCGCCAGCAGCTTGGACAGGCTGGGGAGCAATCAGCCCCAGCATTTT.